This TCR beta chain was captured by sequencing in a study of cytomegalovirus exposure and HLA in healthy donors. Turning to the study itself: The study placed approximately 78% of its 398 genotyped donors in the Caucasian-associated ancestry cluster.

Study results and caveats: Most sequenced TCRs were rare (though some public TCRs occurred in many donors).

CDR3 size: 15 residues. CDR1 is MDHEN, CDR2 SYDVKM, per germline. V lost 5 bases to trimming and J lost 4 bases; unmatched junction nucleotides: 8. The PCR employed 60 Vbeta primers together with 13 Jbeta primers. Here immunoSEQ multiplex PCR was the method, and the copy in TCRdb shows in-frame clones only, minus some. Counted here are fewer than 180,000 clones, 70% to 80% occurring once; the ten biggest clones make up 5% to 6.5%. Notes on this clone: Its antigen is not known.

The specimen was PBMCs. The receptor comes from a man between 45 and 60 years old in good health and CMV-seropositive. The chain joins TRBV28 to TRBJ2-7, with 10 bases lining up with TRBD1. In nucleotides, the CDR3 is TGTGCCAGCAGTCCGTCCGGGACAGGGGCGTACGAGCAGTACTTC. Residues: CASSPSGTGAYEQYF. Using reference TRBV28 and TRBJ2-7 for the parts outside the CDR3, the full variable domain is DVKVTQSSRYLVKRTGEKVFLECVQDMDHENMFWYRQDPGLGLRLIYFSYDVKMKEKGDIPEGYSVSREKKERFSLILESASTNQTSMYLCASSPSGTGAYEQYFGPGTRLTVT.